The 25 T cell receptor beta chains below come from one sample, sequenced in a study of early T cells in non-severe SARS-CoV-2 infection. TCRdb ran MiXCR on the 5' RACE reads and lists one entry per CDR3 protein. In the table there are tens of thousands of distinct CDR3 sequences, around 7.8% of which are singletons. Source material: whole blood. The source of these receptors is an adult who was a healthcare worker with PCR-confirmed SARS-CoV-2 infection or an uninfected control (not recorded which).

The V and J genes are TRBV5-1 and TRBJ2-7; TRBD1 matches 10 bases. Per the germline V gene, CDR1 is SGHRS and CDR2 is YFSETQ. The trim removed 3 bases at V and 0 bases at J, leaving 0 bases unmatched. There are 14 residues in the CDR3. CDR3 DNA: TGCGCCAGCAGCTGGACAGGGGGCTCCTACGAGCAGTACTTC. Protein product: CASSWTGGSYEQYF.

A few counts support this clonotype. The chain couples TRBV12-5 to TRBJ2-3; TRBD1 might be the D (6 bases). Trimming stripped 6 bases from V and 3 bases from J, with 10 bases between. The CDR3 contains 13 residues. CDR1 is LGHNT, CDR2 FRNRAP, per germline. CDR3: CASGQGTTDTQYF. The CDR3 DNA reads TGTGCTAGTGGGCAGGGGACAACAGATACGCAGTATTTT.

For this clonotype: At one end the junction does not follow the germline gene, possibly because of a read error. V is TRBV3-1 and J is TRBJ2-1; perhaps D is TRBD1 or TRBD2 (6 bases each). The CDR3 is 15 amino acids. CDR1 and CDR2 from the germline V gene are LGHDT and YNNKEL (reference sequence). In DNA form, the CDR3 reads TGTACCAGCAGCCAAGGACGGGGGCTCTGGAATGAGCAGTTCTTC. As protein: CTSSQGRGLWNEQFF.

In its sample, this clonotype was seen many times. The genes are TRBV28 and TRBJ2-7; TRBD1 might be the D (5 bases). CDR3 length: 15 residues. Germline V CDR1 and CDR2: MDHEN, SYDVKM. V lost 2 bases to trimming and J lost 7 bases, with 18 bases between them. The CDR3 region is CASSLSTGHSREQYF. The DNA for the CDR3 is TGTGCCAGCAGTTTAAGCACCGGACATTCTAGGGAGCAGTACTTC.

This clonotype was counted ten times or more. V usage is TRBV12-3 or TRBV12-4 and J usage is TRBJ1-3, with no clear D. The length of the CDR3 is 14 residues. V lost 3 bases to trimming and J lost 3 bases, with 9 bases between them. The DNA for the CDR3 is TGTGCCAGCAGTTTGAGGGCCCGTGGAAACACCATATATTTT. Translating it yields CASSLRARGNTIYF.

The CDR3 loop is CSAPPAGYPYEQYF. CDR3 coding DNA: TGCAGTGCGCCGCCAGCGGGGTACCCCTACGAGCAGTACTTC. The V and J genes are TRBV20-1 and TRBJ2-7; 7 positions match TRBD2. Germline V gives CDR1 DFQATT, CDR2 SNEGSKA (reference sequence). CDR3 length: 14 amino acids. The trim removed 6 bases at V and 2 bases at J, leaving 10 bases unmatched.

The CDR3 DNA is TGCAGTGCCGAGCCTGGGACAGGGAACTACGAGCAGTACTTC. It codes for CSAEPGTGNYEQYF. The chain recombines TRBV20-1 with TRBJ2-7; 9 bases are a match to TRBD1. Germline V gene data show CDR1 as DFQATT and CDR2 as SNEGSKA (reference sequence). V shed 6 bases, J shed 3 bases, and the junction held 9 bases outside the gene matches. The CDR3 has 14 amino acids.

CDR3: CASSPRQNTDTQYF. Written as DNA, the CDR3 is TGTGCCAGCTCACCCCGACAGAACACAGATACGCAGTATTTT. The chain recombines TRBV18 with TRBJ2-3, with a weak D call TRBD1 (5 bases). In germline, CDR1 is KGHSH, CDR2 LQKENI. V dropped 3 bases and J dropped 2 bases, with 9 bases sitting between them. This CDR3 comprises 14 residues. Filled out from reference TRBV18 and TRBJ2-3, the complete variable domain reads NAGVMQNPRHLVRRRGQEARLRCSPMKGHSHVYWYRQLPEEGLKFMVYLQKENIIDESGMPKERFSAEFPKEGPSILRIQQVVRGDSAAYFCASSPRQNTDTQYFGPGTRLTVL.

The CDR3 region has the DNA TGCGCCAGCAGCCAAGAATCCCTAGCTAGGGTGGGTGAGCAGTTCTTC. Protein sequence: CASSQESLARVGEQFF. The chain joins TRBV4-1 to TRBJ2-1, with a possible D match to TRBD2 (5 bases). CDR1 and CDR2 from the germline V gene are MGHRA and YSYEKL. CDR3 length: 16 residues. The V end lost 0 bases, the J end lost 9 bases, and 18 bases lay between the germline ends.

The chain joins TRBV9 to TRBJ1-5; perhaps TRBD1 as D (5 bases). The CDR3 is made up of 16 amino acids. Germline assignment: CDR1 SGDLS and CDR2 YYNGEE. V lost 3 bases to trimming and J lost 6 bases, with 19 bases between them. The CDR3, as DNA: TGTGCCAGCAGCGGAGGCCAGGGTGATCTCGGTCAGCCCCAGCATTTT. Translating it yields CASSGGQGDLGQPQHF.

This clonotype was counted only a few times. V is TRBV15 and J is TRBJ1-2; D not certain. Trimming removed 1 base at V and 7 bases at J, with 10 bases between. Germline V gene data show CDR1 as LNHNV and CDR2 as YYDKDF (reference sequence). The CDR3 runs to 13 residues. Here the CDR3 reads CATSRGTRPGYTF. The DNA for the CDR3 is TGTGCCACCAGCAGAGGGACCAGACCTGGCTACACCTTC.

This clonotype turned up a few times. This chain uses TRBV3-1 with TRBJ2-7, with TRBD2 matching 7 bases. This CDR3 region has 11 residues. The V segment lost 5 bases and the J segment 6 bases; nucleotides outside the gene matches: 1. Germline CDR1 LGHDT, CDR2 YNNKEL (reference sequence). CDR3 region: CASSSSGEQYF. The CDR3 DNA is TGTGCCAGCAGCTCTAGCGGCGAGCAGTACTTC.

The sample holds many counts of this clonotype. V is TRBV4-2 and J is TRBJ2-4; D possibly corresponds to TRBD1 (5 bases). The CDR3 runs to 15 residues. V lost 4 bases to trimming and J lost 6 bases, with 16 bases between them. Germline CDR1 LGHNA, CDR2 YNFKEQ. The CDR3: CASSLVTPGLNIQYF. The CDR3 DNA reads as TGTGCCAGCAGCCTCGTAACCCCAGGGCTAAACATTCAGTACTTC.

V is TRBV25-1 and J is TRBJ2-5; D could derive from TRBD1 or TRBD2 (7 bases each). Trimming took 1 base from V and 0 from J, leaving 12 bases between them. This CDR3 region has 16 residues. CDR1 MGHDK and CDR2 SYGVNS come from the germline V gene. DNA for the CDR3: TGTGCCAGCAGTGAATGGGAGGGGGCGTACCAAGAGACCCAGTACTTC. Translation gives CASSEWEGAYQETQYF.

This clonotype was recorded at least ten times. The J gene is TRBJ2-2, the V gene TRBV28, with a possible D match to TRBD2 (6 bases). CDR3 size: 17 residues. The germline V and J ends were trimmed by 1 base and 6 bases, with 18 bases remaining between them. Germline V CDR1 and CDR2: MDHEN, SYDVKM. CDR3 loop: CASSLFQVGGRAGELFF. The CDR3 DNA follows: TGTGCCAGCAGTTTATTCCAGGTCGGGGGAAGGGCCGGGGAGCTGTTTTTT.

The chain couples TRBV7-2 to TRBJ1-1, with D possibly being TRBD1 (5 bases). Germline CDR1 and CDR2: SGHTA and FQGNSA. V lost 1 base and J 3 bases, leaving 15 bases between the germline ends. The CDR3 runs to 16 residues. CDR3 in amino acids: CASSLVAGSEDTEAFF. The CDR3 DNA sequence: TGTGCCAGCAGCTTAGTGGCAGGGAGCGAGGACACTGAAGCTTTCTTT.

The sample holds a few counts of this clonotype. V is TRBV29-1 and J is TRBJ2-5; TRBD1 is a possible D gene (5 bases). V lost 2 bases, J lost 2 bases, and 6 bases lay in between. This CDR3 has 12 amino acids. The germline V gene has CDR1 SQVTM and CDR2 ANQGSEA. CDR3 region: CSVEPGQETQYF. Here the CDR3 DNA reads TGCAGCGTTGAACCAGGGCAAGAGACCCAGTACTTC.

The chain joins TRBV7-2 to TRBJ1-1; 8 bases agree with TRBD1. CDR1 and CDR2 (germline): SGHTA, FQGNSA. There are 15 residues in the CDR3. V was clipped by 2 bases and J by 5 bases; unmatched bases: 7. CDR3 in amino acids: CASSLYRGKLTEAFF. The CDR3 DNA follows: TGTGCCAGCAGCTTATACAGGGGGAAATTAACTGAAGCTTTCTTT. Based on the CDR3 plus reference TRBV7-2 and TRBJ1-1, the full variable domain is GAGVSQSPSNKVTEKGKDVELRCDPISGHTALYWYRQSLGQGLEFLIYFQGNSAPDKSGLPSDRFSAERTGGSVSTLTIQRTQQEDSAVYLCASSLYRGKLTEAFFGQGTRLTVV.

The chain joins TRBV20-1 to TRBJ2-5; 7 nucleotides line up with TRBD2. Trimming cost V 0 bases and J 4 bases; bases outside gene matches: 2. Germline CDR1 DFQATT, CDR2 SNEGSKA (reference sequence). CDR3 length: 13 residues. DNA for the CDR3: TGCAGTGCTAGAGATGGGAGGGGAGAGACCCAGTACTTC. Translation gives CSARDGRGETQYF.

This clonotype was seen ten or more times. The chain combines TRBV7-2 with TRBJ2-1; D call uncertain. The V gene lost 1 base and the J gene lost 0 bases, with 10 bases spanning the gap. The length of the CDR3 is 16 residues. Germline values: CDR1 SGHTA, CDR2 FQGNSA. CDR3 nucleotide sequence: TGTGCCAGCAGCTTAGGCGGTTCAAGCTCCTACAATGAGCAGTTCTTC. Translating it yields CASSLGGSSSYNEQFF.

The V call is TRBV15, the J call TRBJ2-3; D unresolved. Looked up from germline, CDR1 is LNHNV and CDR2 is YYDKDF (reference sequence). The CDR3 totals 14 residues. V dropped 0 bases and J dropped 1 base, with 5 bases sitting between them. The CDR3, as DNA: TGTGCCACCAGCAGAGATCCGGGCACAGATACGCAGTATTTT. Protein: CATSRDPGTDTQYF.

Regarding this clonotype: Possible read error: a much larger clone is one base away. The gene calls are TRBV12-3 or TRBV12-4 and TRBJ1-5; 9 positions agree with TRBD1. CDR3 length equals 14 residues. The CDR3 sequence is CVSSYGTGFQPQHF. The CDR3 nucleotides are TGTGTCAGCAGTTACGGGACAGGGTTTCAGCCCCAGCATTTT.

This clonotype was observed at least ten times. V and J are TRBV12-3 or TRBV12-4 and TRBJ2-3; the match to TRBD2 covers 12 bases. CDR3 size: 17 residues. V lost 3 bases and J lost 6; bases outside the gene matches: 10. CDR3 protein: CASSFGASGGGDDTQYF. The CDR3 DNA follows: TGTGCCAGCAGTTTTGGGGCTAGCGGGGGGGGCGATGATACGCAGTATTTT.

This clonotype was picked up a small number of times. The chain joins TRBV4-3 to TRBJ2-7, with a weak D call TRBD1 (5 bases). This CDR3 comprises 15 residues. Germline V gene data show CDR1 as LGHNA and CDR2 as YSLEER. The V end was cut by 0 bases, the J end by 2 bases, with 11 bases between. The CDR3 sequence: CASSQDQQATYEQYF. DNA of the CDR3: TGCGCCAGCAGCCAAGATCAACAGGCGACCTACGAGCAGTACTTC.

The V gene is TRBV5-4, the J gene TRBJ1-2, with TRBD1 matching 7 bases. With V trimmed by 0 bases and J by 4 bases, 6 bases remained unmatched. The CDR3 spans 15 residues. Germline V gene data show CDR1 as SGHNT and CDR2 as YYREEE (reference sequence). CDR3 in amino acids: CASSLGGTVVYGYTF. DNA for the CDR3: TGTGCCAGCAGCTTGGGCGGGACAGTCGTCTATGGCTACACCTTC. The entire variable domain, with the rest obtained from reference TRBV5-4 and TRBJ1-2, is as follows: ETGVTQSPTHLIKTRGQQVTLRCSSQSGHNTVSWYQQALGQGPQFIFQYYREEENGRGNFPPRFSGLQFPNYSSELNVNALELDDSALYLCASSLGGTVVYGYTFGSGTRLTVV.